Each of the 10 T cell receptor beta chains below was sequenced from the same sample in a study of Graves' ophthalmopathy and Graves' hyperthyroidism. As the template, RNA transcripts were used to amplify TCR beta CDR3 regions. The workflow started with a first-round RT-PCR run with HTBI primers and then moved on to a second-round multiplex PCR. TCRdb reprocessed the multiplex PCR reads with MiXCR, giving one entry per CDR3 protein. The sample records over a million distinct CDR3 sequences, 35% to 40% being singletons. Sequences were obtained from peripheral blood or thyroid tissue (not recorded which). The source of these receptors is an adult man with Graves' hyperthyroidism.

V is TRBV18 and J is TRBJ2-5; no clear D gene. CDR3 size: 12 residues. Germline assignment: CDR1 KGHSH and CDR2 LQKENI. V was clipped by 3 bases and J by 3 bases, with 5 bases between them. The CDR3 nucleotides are TGTGCCAGCTCACCGGTGGAAGAGACCCAGTACTTC. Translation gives CASSPVEETQYF.

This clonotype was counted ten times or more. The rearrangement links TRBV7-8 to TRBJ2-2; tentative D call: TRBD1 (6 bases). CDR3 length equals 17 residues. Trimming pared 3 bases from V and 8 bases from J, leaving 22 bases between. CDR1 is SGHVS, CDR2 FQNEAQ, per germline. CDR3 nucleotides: TGTGCCAGCAGCTTTCGGGGCCAGGGGATAGTCGTTGGGGAGCTGTTTTTT. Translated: CASSFRGQGIVVGELFF.

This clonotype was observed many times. The CDR3, as DNA: TGTGCCAGCAGCTTAGCAGCCGTTGTTAATTCACCCCTCCACTTT. Translated, it gives CASSLAAVVNSPLHF. The J gene is TRBJ1-6, the V gene TRBV11-2; D not certain. The CDR3 is 15 amino acids. V was shortened by 1 base and J by 6 bases, with 10 bases between the two germline ends. Germline assignment: CDR1 SGHAT and CDR2 FQNNGV.

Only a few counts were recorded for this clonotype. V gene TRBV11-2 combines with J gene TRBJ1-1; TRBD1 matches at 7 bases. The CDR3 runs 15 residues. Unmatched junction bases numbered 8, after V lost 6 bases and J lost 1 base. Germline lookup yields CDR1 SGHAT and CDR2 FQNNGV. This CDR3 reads CASRSTGAKNTEAFF. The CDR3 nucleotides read TGTGCCAGCAGGAGTACAGGGGCAAAGAACACTGAAGCTTTCTTT.

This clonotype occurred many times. The CDR3 reads CASSYSATHVGKLFF. DNA of the CDR3: TGTGCCAGCAGTTACTCGGCCACCCATGTGGGAAAACTGTTTTTT. The chain is built from TRBV6-6 and TRBJ1-4; unclear D gene. In germline, CDR1 is MNHNY, CDR2 SVGAGI (reference sequence). The ends were cut back, 0 bases at V and 10 bases at J, with 15 bases in the middle. This CDR3 comprises 15 residues.

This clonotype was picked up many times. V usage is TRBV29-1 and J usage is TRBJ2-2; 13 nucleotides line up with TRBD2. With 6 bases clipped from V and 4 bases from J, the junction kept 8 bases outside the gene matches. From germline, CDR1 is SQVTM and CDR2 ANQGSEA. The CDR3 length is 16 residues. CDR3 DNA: TGCAGCGTGACAACTAGCGGGGGGGCGGTCACCGGGGAGCTGTTTTTT. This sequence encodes CSVTTSGGAVTGELFF.

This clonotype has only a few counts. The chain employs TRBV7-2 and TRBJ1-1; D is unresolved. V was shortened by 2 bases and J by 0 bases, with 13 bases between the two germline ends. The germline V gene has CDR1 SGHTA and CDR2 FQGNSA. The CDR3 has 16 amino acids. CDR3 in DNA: TGTGCCAGCAGCTTAAAGCGGCAGGCGTTGAACACTGAAGCTTTCTTT. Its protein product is CASSLKRQALNTEAFF.

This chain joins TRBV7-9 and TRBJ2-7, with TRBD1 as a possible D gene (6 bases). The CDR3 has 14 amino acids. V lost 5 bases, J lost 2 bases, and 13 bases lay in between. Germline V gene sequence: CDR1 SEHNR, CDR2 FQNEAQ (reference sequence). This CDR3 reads CASSAGGEPYEQYF. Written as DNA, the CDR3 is TGTGCCAGCAGCGCTGGGGGCGAACCCTACGAGCAGTACTTC.

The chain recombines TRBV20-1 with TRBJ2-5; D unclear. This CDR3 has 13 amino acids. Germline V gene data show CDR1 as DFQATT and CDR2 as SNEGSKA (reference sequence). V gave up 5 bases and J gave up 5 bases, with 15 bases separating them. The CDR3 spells CSAPWVSQETQYF. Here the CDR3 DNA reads TGCAGTGCTCCCTGGGTTTCCCAGGAGACCCAGTACTTC.

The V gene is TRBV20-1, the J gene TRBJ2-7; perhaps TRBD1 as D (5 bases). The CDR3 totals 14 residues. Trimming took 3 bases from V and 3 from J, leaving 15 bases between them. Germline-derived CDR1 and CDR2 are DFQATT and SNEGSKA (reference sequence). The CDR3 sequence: CSASIGGADYEQYF. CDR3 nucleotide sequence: TGCAGTGCTAGCATTGGTGGGGCTGACTACGAGCAGTACTTC.